Below are 8 T cell receptor beta chains sequenced from a single sample in a study of T-cell reconstitution after alpha-beta-depleted transplantation in children (dated by TCRdb to 2016 to 2017). The protocol used for the library was PCR. This sample was sequenced with an Illumina HiSeq 2500. TCR libraries were prepared with molecular barcoding, using unique molecular identifiers to normalize TCRbeta repertoire quantification. TCRdb handled the public reads itself, with Q25 trimming in fastp and clone calling in MiXCR, and kept productive beta chains. Every distinct CDR3 protein forms one entry, paired with its most common genes and DNA. For this sample there are 190,000 or so distinct CDR3 sequences; about 6.8% appear just once. The top ten clonotypes cover about 2.9% of the sample. This specimen consisted of PBMCs from the stem cell graft donor, obtained from the stem cell graft. Receptor source: a human donor who donated a stem cell graft to a child with Wiskott-Aldrich syndrome.

This clonotype appeared many times. The chain carries TRBV12-3 or TRBV12-4 and TRBJ1-6; D perhaps matches TRBD1 (6 bases). The CDR3 is 13 amino acids. Trimming left V 2 bases short and J 12 bases short, with 11 bases between. CDR3 sequence reads: CASSLTGRGPLHF. In DNA, the CDR3 is TGTGCCAGCAGTTTAACGGGCAGGGGACCCCTCCACTTT.

This clonotype was detected ten times or more. J is TRBJ2-7 and V is TRBV5-1; D is possibly TRBD2 (5 bases). The CDR3 loop spans 14 amino acids. V was trimmed by 0 bases and J by 2 bases, leaving 9 bases between them. Germline V gives CDR1 SGHRS, CDR2 YFSETQ. The CDR3 reads CASSLGGQTYEQYF. The CDR3 DNA sequence: TGCGCCAGCAGCTTGGGAGGGCAGACCTACGAGCAGTACTTC.

This clonotype was recorded many times. The chain combines TRBV27 with TRBJ1-1; TRBD1 matches at 8 bases. Germline lookup yields CDR1 MNHEY and CDR2 SMNVEV (reference sequence). The CDR3 has 14 residues. The V gene end was trimmed by 7 bases and the J gene end by 0 bases; junction bases not matched to a gene: 4. The CDR3 coding sequence is TGTGCCAGCACTTTGGACAGGGTGAACACTGAAGCTTTCTTT. Its translation: CASTLDRVNTEAFF.

In this sample, this clonotype turned up many times. The rearrangement links TRBV5-1 to TRBJ2-7, with D perhaps TRBD2 (6 bases). Trimming left V 4 bases short and J 0 bases short, with 14 bases between. The CDR3 totals 15 residues. Germline V gene sequence: CDR1 SGHRS, CDR2 YFSETQ. CDR3 loop: CASSRQGGDSYEQYF. DNA for the CDR3: TGCGCCAGCAGCCGGCAAGGCGGGGACTCCTACGAGCAGTACTTC. The variable domain in full, with the rest retrieved from reference TRBV5-1 and TRBJ2-7, is KAGVTQTPRYLIKTRGQQVTLSCSPISGHRSVSWYQQTPGQGLQFLFEYFSETQRNKGNFPGRFSGRQFSNSRSEMNVSTLELGDSALYLCASSRQGGDSYEQYFGPGTRLTVT.

This clonotype was found many times. The V gene is TRBV7-2, the J gene TRBJ1-2, with 7 bases matching TRBD1. The CDR3 consists of 15 residues. Trimming took 5 bases from V and 7 from J; bases not matched to a gene: 13. Germline CDR1 reads SGHTA; CDR2 reads FQGNSA. Here the CDR3 DNA reads TGTGCCAGCAGCCCAGAGCCAGGGGGGCATCGTGGCTACACCTTC. Translating it yields CASSPEPGGHRGYTF.

DNA of the CDR3: TGTGCCTGGGGAGACAGCCTCTACGAGCAGTACTTC. Translation: CAWGDSLYEQYF. V gene TRBV30 combines with J gene TRBJ2-7; weak D call: TRBD1 (5 bases). The CDR3 loop spans 12 amino acids. The V gene's germline CDR1 is GTSNPN and CDR2 SVGIG (reference sequence). Trimming removed 5 bases from V and 3 bases from J, with 11 bases in between.

This clonotype was seen a few times. The J gene is TRBJ2-3, the V gene TRBV4-3, with TRBD2 identical over 8 bases. CDR1 is LGHNA and CDR2 is YSLEER in the germline V gene. Trimming removed 1 base from V and 8 bases from J; junction bases left unmatched: 8. The length of the CDR3 is 15 residues. The chain's CDR3 is CASSQGAGELSTQYF. DNA of the CDR3: TGCGCCAGCAGCCAAGGAGCGGGAGAACTTAGTACGCAGTATTTT.

This clonotype showed up many times. The J gene is TRBJ2-4, the V gene TRBV7-2; TRBD1 agrees at 8 bases. This CDR3 contains 14 residues. In germline, CDR1 is SGHTA, CDR2 FQGNSA. The V and J ends lost 5 bases and 4 bases, in that order; junction bases with no gene match: 4. The CDR3 DNA is TGTGCCAGCAGCCAGGGACAGGTTAAAAACATTCAGTACTTC. This codes for CASSQGQVKNIQYF. Full variable domain (missing parts from reference TRBV7-2 and TRBJ2-4): GAGVSQSPSNKVTEKGKDVELRCDPISGHTALYWYRQSLGQGLEFLIYFQGNSAPDKSGLPSDRFSAERTGGSVSTLTIQRTQQEDSAVYLCASSQGQVKNIQYFGAGTRLSVL.